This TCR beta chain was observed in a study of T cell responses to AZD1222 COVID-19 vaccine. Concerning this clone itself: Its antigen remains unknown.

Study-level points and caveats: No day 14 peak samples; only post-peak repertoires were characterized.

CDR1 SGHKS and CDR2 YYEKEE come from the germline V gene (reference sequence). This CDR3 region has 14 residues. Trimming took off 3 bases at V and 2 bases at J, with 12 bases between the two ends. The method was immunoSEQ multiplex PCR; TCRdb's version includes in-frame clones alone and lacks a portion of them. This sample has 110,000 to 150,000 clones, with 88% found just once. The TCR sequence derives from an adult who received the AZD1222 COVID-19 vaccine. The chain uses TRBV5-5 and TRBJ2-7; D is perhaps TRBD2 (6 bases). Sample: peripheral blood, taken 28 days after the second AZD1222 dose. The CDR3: CASSSGTLAYEQYF. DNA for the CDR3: TGTGCCAGCAGCTCCGGGACTTTGGCCTACGAGCAGTACTTC.